A selection of T cell receptor beta chains follows, all from one sample in a study of T cell responses to AZD1222 COVID-19 vaccine. Sequencing was performed with immunoSEQ multiplex PCR; in TCRdb, only in-frame clones are kept and a portion is missing. Found here are 84,000 or so clones, 87% of them singletons; the top ten hold about 1.6%. Sample: peripheral blood, taken on day 0 of AZD1222 vaccination. The receptor set was obtained from an adult in good health. Both conserved end residues are part of each CDR3. The order of the fields is D gene, clone size, V gene, J gene, CDR3 protein, CDR3 DNA. The D gene is left open where the match is weak. The size of a clone is reported for some rows only, either as once, few or many, or as a class for expanded clones.

NA	NA	TRBV7-8	TRBJ2-5	CASSTGLEETQYF	TGTGCCAGCAGTACAGGGTTGGAGGAGACCCAGTACTTC
NA	NA	TRBV6-2/TRBV6-3	TRBJ2-5	CASSSIGSGETQYF	TGTGCCAGCAGTTCGATCGGGAGCGGAGAGACCCAGTACTTC
TRBD1	NA	TRBV2	TRBJ2-7	CASTATGAYEQYF	TGTGCCAGCACCGCGACAGGGGCCTACGAGCAGTACTTC
NA	NA	TRBV18	TRBJ1-1	CASSPTEGTEAFF	TGTGCCAGCTCACCCACGGAAGGCACTGAAGCTTTCTTT
NA	NA	TRBV7-2	TRBJ2-7	CASSLLGTEQYF	TGTGCCAGCAGCTTGCTGGGTACCGAGCAGTACTTC
TRBD1	few	TRBV27	TRBJ1-1	CASQRPGQGRTEAFF	TGTGCCAGCCAACGTCCGGGACAGGGAAGGACTGAAGCTTTCTTT
TRBD1	NA	TRBV5-4	TRBJ1-2	CASSLPHGTGDGYTF	TGTGCCAGCAGCTTGCCTCATGGGACAGGAGATGGCTACACCTTC
TRBD1	NA	TRBV4-3	TRBJ2-7	CASSQQGVLDEQYF	TGCGCCAGCAGCCAACAGGGGGTACTCGACGAGCAGTACTTC
NA	NA	TRBV5-1	TRBJ1-3	CASSLVGSDSGNTIYF	TGCGCCAGCAGCTTGGTTGGCTCGGACTCTGGAAACACCATATATTTT
TRBD1	NA	TRBV5-1	TRBJ2-3	CASSRQGADTQYF	TGCGCCAGCAGTCGACAGGGGGCCGATACGCAGTATTTT
TRBD1	NA	TRBV30	TRBJ1-2	CARPTGGNGYTF	TGTGCCAGACCGACAGGGGGCAATGGCTACACCTTC
TRBD2	NA	TRBV5-1	TRBJ2-1	CASSRTSGRAYEQFF	TGCGCCAGCAGCCGGACTAGCGGGAGGGCCTATGAGCAGTTCTTC
NA	NA	TRBV3-1/TRBV3-2	TRBJ1-2	CASSQVETGYTF	TGTGCCAGCAGCCAAGTAGAGACCGGCTACACCTTC
NA	NA	TRBV29-1	TRBJ2-3	CSVVYQRGAGTDTQYF	TGCAGCGTTGTTTACCAGAGGGGGGCTGGGACAGATACGCAGTATTTT
NA	NA	TRBV19	TRBJ1-2	CASSRSRDYGYTF	TGTGCCAGTAGCCGTTCCCGCGACTATGGCTACACCTTC
TRBD2	once	TRBV10-1	TRBJ2-3	CASSEWGPAGGPIDTQYF	TGCGCCAGCAGTGAGTGGGGCCCAGCGGGAGGGCCGATAGATACGCAGTATTTT
NA	NA	TRBV2	TRBJ2-7	CASSEIGLYEQYF	TGTGCCAGCAGTGAAATCGGCTTATACGAGCAGTACTTC
NA	NA	TRBV5-6	TRBJ1-1	CASSLGGSNTEAFF	TGTGCCAGCAGCTTGGGGGGTTCGAACACTGAAGCTTTCTTT
NA	NA	TRBV5-4	TRBJ1-3	CASSLDRGSGNTIYF	TGTGCCAGCAGCTTGGATAGGGGGTCTGGAAACACCATATATTTT
NA	NA	TRBV6-5	TRBJ1-2	CASNAQGGNYGYTF	TGTGCCAGCAACGCACAGGGCGGTAACTATGGCTACACCTTC
NA	NA	TRBV18	TRBJ1-5	CASSPSEGGDQPQHF	TGTGCCAGCTCACCTTCAGAGGGAGGAGATCAGCCCCAGCATTTT
NA	NA	TRBV18	TRBJ1-2	CASSPASAVTTYGYTF	TGTGCCAGCTCACCCGCATCCGCAGTGACTACTTATGGCTACACCTTC
NA	NA	TRBV6-4	TRBJ1-6	CASREQRDSPLHF	TGTGCCAGCCGGGAACAGCGGGATTCACCCCTCCACTTT
TRBD1	NA	TRBV12-3/TRBV12-4	TRBJ2-5	CASSTLDRGLYF	TGTGCCAGCAGTACCCTGGACAGGGGGCTCTACTTC
NA	NA	TRBV14	TRBJ1-4	CASSPSTGGGNEKLFF	TGTGCCAGCAGCCCATCTACCGGGGGGGGTAATGAAAAACTGTTTTTT
TRBD1	once	TRBV5-1	TRBJ1-1	CASSLTGDTEAFF	TGCGCCAGCAGCTTGACAGGGGACACTGAAGCTTTCTTT
TRBD1	NA	TRBV28	TRBJ1-6	CASSPGQGNSPLHF	TGTGCCAGCAGTCCTGGACAGGGGAATTCACCCCTCCACTTT
NA	NA	TRBV12-3/TRBV12-4	TRBJ1-4	CASSLRQNEKLFF	TGTGCCAGCAGTCTGAGACAGAATGAAAAACTGTTTTTT
TRBD1	NA	TRBV29-1	TRBJ2-2	CSVTPGQGNTGELFF	TGCAGCGTTACTCCGGGACAGGGTAACACCGGGGAGCTGTTTTTT
NA	NA	TRBV2	TRBJ1-1	CASSSNPNTEAFF	TGTGCCAGCAGTTCGAACCCGAACACTGAAGCTTTCTTT
TRBD1	NA	TRBV2	TRBJ2-2	CASSDRGISTGELFF	TGTGCCAGCAGTGACAGGGGGATCAGCACCGGGGAGCTGTTTTTT
NA	NA	TRBV5-8	TRBJ2-7	CASSPSRRRRITYEQYF	TGTGCCAGCAGCCCTAGTCGGAGGAGAAGGATCACCTACGAGCAGTACTTC
NA	NA	TRBV30	TRBJ1-6	CAWSRQGYSPLHF	TGTGCCTGGAGTCGGCAGGGGTATTCACCCCTCCACTTT
NA	NA	TRBV7-3	TRBJ2-2	CASSSPATGELFF	TGTGCCAGCAGCTCACCGGCAACGGGGGAGCTGTTTTTT
NA	NA	TRBV5-6	TRBJ1-3	CASSLVPGNTIYF	TGTGCCAGCAGCTTGGTTCCTGGAAACACCATATATTTT
NA	NA	TRBV9	TRBJ2-5	CASSVGPVSGQETQYF	TGTGCCAGCAGCGTAGGACCAGTAAGCGGCCAAGAGACCCAGTACTTC
NA	NA	TRBV5-1	TRBJ1-1	CASSPETGLGEAFF	TGCGCCAGCAGCCCAGAGACAGGATTGGGTGAAGCTTTCTTT
NA	NA	TRBV4-1	TRBJ2-3	CASSQDPGLDTQYF	TGCGCCAGCAGCCAAGATCCAGGCCTGGACACGCAGTATTTT
NA	NA	TRBV6-5	TRBJ1-5	CASSFLGRDQPQHF	TGTGCCAGCAGTTTTTTGGGACGGGATCAGCCCCAGCATTTT
NA	few	TRBV6-5	TRBJ1-2	CASSYSSTGWDYGYTF	TGTGCCAGCAGTTACTCGTCAACAGGTTGGGACTATGGCTACACCTTC
NA	NA	TRBV30	TRBJ2-1	CAQVGGVGNEQFF	TGTGCCCAGGTGGGGGGAGTGGGCAATGAGCAGTTCTTC
TRBD1	NA	TRBV6-5	TRBJ1-5	CASWGQGSNQPQHF	TGTGCCAGCTGGGGACAGGGAAGCAATCAGCCCCAGCATTTT
NA	NA	TRBV3-1/TRBV3-2	TRBJ2-7	CASSQAAEQYF	TGTGCCAGCAGCCAAGCCGCCGAGCAGTACTTC
TRBD2	NA	TRBV27	TRBJ2-1	CASSSGLAGVRNEQFF	TGTGCCAGCAGTTCGGGACTAGCGGGAGTTCGGAATGAGCAGTTCTTC
TRBD1	few	TRBV6-4	TRBJ1-1	CASTRERTGRAEAFF	TGTGCCAGCACGCGGGAGAGGACAGGGAGGGCTGAAGCTTTCTTT
NA	NA	TRBV19	TRBJ1-3	CASSGRTGNTIYF	TGTGCCAGTAGCGGGAGGACTGGAAACACCATATATTTT
NA	NA	TRBV15	TRBJ1-3	CATRGESSGNTIYF	TGTGCCACGCGGGGGGAGTCCTCTGGAAACACCATATATTTT
NA	NA	TRBV2	TRBJ2-2	CASSEGRRGTGELFF	TGTGCCAGCAGTGAAGGCAGGAGGGGGACCGGGGAGCTGTTTTTT